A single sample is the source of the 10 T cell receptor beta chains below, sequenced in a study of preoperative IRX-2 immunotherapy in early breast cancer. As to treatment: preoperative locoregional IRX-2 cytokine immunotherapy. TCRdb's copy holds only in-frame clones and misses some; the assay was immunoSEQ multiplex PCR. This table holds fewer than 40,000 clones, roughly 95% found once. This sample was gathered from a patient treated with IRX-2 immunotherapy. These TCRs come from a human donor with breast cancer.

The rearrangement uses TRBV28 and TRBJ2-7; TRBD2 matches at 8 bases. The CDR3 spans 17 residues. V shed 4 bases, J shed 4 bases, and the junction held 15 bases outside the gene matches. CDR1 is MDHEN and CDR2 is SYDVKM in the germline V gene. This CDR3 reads CASSYIIAGRGRYEQYF. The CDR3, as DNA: TGTGCCAGCAGTTACATCATAGCGGGAAGGGGGAGATACGAGCAGTACTTC.

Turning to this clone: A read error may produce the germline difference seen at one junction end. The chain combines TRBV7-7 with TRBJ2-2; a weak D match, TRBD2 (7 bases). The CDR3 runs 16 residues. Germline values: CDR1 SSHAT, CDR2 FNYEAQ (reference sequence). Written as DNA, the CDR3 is TGTGCTAGCAGCTTAAAGGGGGGGCCTAACACCGGGGAGCTGTTTTTT. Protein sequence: CASSLKGGPNTGELFF.

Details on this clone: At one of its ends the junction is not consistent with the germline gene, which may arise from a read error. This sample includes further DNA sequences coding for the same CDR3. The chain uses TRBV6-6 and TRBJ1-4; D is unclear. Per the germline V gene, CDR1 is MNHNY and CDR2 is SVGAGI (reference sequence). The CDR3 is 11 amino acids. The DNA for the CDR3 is TGCGCCACCCTTGAGGCGGAAAAACTGTTTTTT. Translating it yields CATLEAEKLFF.

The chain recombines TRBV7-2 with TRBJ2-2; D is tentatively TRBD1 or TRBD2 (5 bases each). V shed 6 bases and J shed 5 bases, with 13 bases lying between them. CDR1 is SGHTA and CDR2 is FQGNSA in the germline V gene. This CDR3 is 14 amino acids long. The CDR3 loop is CASRGPGRTGELFF. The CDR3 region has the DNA TGTGCCAGCAGGGGCCCGGGGCGAACCGGGGAGCTGTTTTTT.

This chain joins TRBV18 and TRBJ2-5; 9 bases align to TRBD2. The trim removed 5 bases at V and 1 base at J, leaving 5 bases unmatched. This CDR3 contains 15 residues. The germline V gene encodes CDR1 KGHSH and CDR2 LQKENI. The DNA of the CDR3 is TGTGCCAGCTCATCTAGCGGGACCGGCCAAGAGACCCAGTACTTC. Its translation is CASSSSGTGQETQYF.

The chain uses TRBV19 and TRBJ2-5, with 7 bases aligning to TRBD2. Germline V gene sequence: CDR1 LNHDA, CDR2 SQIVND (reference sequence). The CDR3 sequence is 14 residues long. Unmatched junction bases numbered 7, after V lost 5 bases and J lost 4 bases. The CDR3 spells CASSPTGGTETQYF. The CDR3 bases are TGTGCCAGTAGTCCTACCGGGGGGACAGAGACCCAGTACTTC.

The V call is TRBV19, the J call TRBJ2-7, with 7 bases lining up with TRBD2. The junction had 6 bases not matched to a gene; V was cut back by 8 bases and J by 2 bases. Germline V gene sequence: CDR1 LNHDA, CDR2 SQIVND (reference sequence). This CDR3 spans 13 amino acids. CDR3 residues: CASSGLGPYEQYF. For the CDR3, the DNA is TGTGCCAGTTCAGGACTAGGACCCTACGAGCAGTACTTC.

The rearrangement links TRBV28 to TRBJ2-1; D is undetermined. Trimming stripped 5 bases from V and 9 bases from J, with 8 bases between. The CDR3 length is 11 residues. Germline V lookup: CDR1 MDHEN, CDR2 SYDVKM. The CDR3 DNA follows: TGTGCCAGCAGTCTTTCGGCTGAGCAGTTCTTC. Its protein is CASSLSAEQFF.

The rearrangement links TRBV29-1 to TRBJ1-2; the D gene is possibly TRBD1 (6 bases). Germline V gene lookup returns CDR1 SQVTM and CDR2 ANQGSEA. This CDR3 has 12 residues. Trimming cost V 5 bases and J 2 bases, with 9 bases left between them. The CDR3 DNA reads TGCAGCGTTCAACAGGGAAACTATGGCTACACCTTC. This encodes CSVQQGNYGYTF. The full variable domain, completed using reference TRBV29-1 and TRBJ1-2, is SAVISQKPSRDICQRGTSLTIQCQVDSQVTMMFWYRQQPGQSLTLIATANQGSEATYESGFVIDKFPISRPNLTFSTLTVSNMSPEDSSIYLCSVQQGNYGYTFGSGTRLTVV.

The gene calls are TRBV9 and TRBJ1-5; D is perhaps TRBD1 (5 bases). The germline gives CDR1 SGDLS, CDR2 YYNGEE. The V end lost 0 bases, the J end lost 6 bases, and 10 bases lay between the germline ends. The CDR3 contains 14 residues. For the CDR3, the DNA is TGTGCCAGCAGCGTAGGGGGGGGACGTCAGCCCCAGCATTTT. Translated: CASSVGGGRQPQHF.